The 5 T cell receptor beta chains listed next were all sequenced from one sample in a study of CD8 T cells in Susac syndrome (dated by TCRdb to about 2019). The library was generated by the immunoSEQ multiplex PCR assay. RNA was extracted using the RNeasy kit, and roughly 0.45 to 1 ug of the RNA was reverse transcribed with random hexamers. TCRdb handled the public reads itself, with Q25 trimming in fastp and clone calling in MiXCR, and kept productive beta chains. When rows share a CDR3 protein, they turn into one entry using the most common DNA and genes. The table for this sample lists roughly 80,000 distinct CDR3 sequences; around 93% of them were counted only once. The ten largest clones add up to 0.4% to 0.55% of the sample. The material sequenced was CD4+ T cells from PBMCs. These receptors came from a human donor with Susac syndrome.

The genes are TRBV7-2 and TRBJ2-3, with D tentatively TRBD1 or TRBD2 (5 bases each). The CDR3 covers 13 residues. The germline CDR1 and CDR2 sequences are SGHTA and FQGNSA. Trimming pared 7 bases from V and 0 bases from J, leaving 8 bases between. CDR3 protein: CASNRDSTDTQYF. CDR3 DNA sequence: TGTGCCAGCAACCGGGACAGCACAGATACGCAGTATTTT. Full variable domain (rest looked up from reference TRBV7-2 and TRBJ2-3): GAGVSQSPSNKVTEKGKDVELRCDPISGHTALYWYRQSLGQGLEFLIYFQGNSAPDKSGLPSDRFSAERTGGSVSTLTIQRTQQEDSAVYLCASNRDSTDTQYFGPGTRLTVL.

CDR3 sequence: CASSSGLGQFF. The CDR3, as DNA: TGTGCCAGCAGTTCCGGACTGGGGCAGTTCTTC. The chain uses TRBV6-5 and TRBJ2-1, with D tentatively TRBD2 (5 bases). The CDR3 has 11 amino acids. Germline-derived CDR1 and CDR2 are MNHEY and SVGAGI. Trimming shortened V by 4 bases and J by 12 bases, and 10 bases separated the two germline ends.

The chain links TRBV5-4 to TRBJ1-2; 7 positions agree with TRBD1. The V gene end was trimmed by 2 bases and the J gene end by 0 bases; junction bases not matched to a gene: 10. The CDR3 length is 17 residues. Germline V CDR1 and CDR2: SGHNT, YYREEE (reference sequence). The CDR3 loop reads CASSLGWLDRANYGYTF. The CDR3 nucleotides are TGTGCCAGCAGCTTAGGTTGGCTTGACAGGGCTAACTATGGCTACACCTTC.

The chain recombines TRBV12-3 or TRBV12-4 with TRBJ2-1, with D possibly being TRBD2 (6 bases). Trimming shortened V by 5 bases and J by 1 base, and 12 bases separated the two germline ends. This CDR3 comprises 15 residues. The CDR3 spells CASSPTRRSYNEQFF. CDR3 in DNA: TGTGCCAGCAGTCCGACTAGAAGGTCCTACAATGAGCAGTTCTTC.

The chain uses TRBV20-1 and TRBJ2-1, with 9 bases fitting TRBD2. CDR1 and CDR2 from the germline V gene are DFQATT and SNEGSKA (reference sequence). Trimming cost V 4 bases and J 7 bases; bases outside gene matches: 11. The CDR3 totals 15 residues. In DNA, the CDR3 is TGCAGTGCTACAGGGACTAGCCGACGTTCAAATGAGCAGTTCTTC. Amino acid sequence: CSATGTSRRSNEQFF.